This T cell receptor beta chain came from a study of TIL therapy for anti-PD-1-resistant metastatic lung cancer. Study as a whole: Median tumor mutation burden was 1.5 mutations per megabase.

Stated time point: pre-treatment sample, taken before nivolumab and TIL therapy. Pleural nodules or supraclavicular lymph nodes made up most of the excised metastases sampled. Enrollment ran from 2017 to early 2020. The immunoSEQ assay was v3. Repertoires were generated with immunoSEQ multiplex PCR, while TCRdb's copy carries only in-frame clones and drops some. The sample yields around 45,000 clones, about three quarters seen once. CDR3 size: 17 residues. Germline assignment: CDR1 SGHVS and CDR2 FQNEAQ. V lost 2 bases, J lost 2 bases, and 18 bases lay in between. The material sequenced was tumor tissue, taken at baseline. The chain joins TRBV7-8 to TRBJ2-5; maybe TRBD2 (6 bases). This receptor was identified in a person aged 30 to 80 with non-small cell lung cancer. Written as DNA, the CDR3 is TGTGCCAGCAGCTTACGTTTTCGGGGGAACCTACAAGAGACCCAGTACTTC. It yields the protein CASSLRFRGNLQETQYF.